A single sample gave rise to the 10 T cell receptor beta chains below, sequenced in a study of CD8 T cells in Susac syndrome (dated by TCRdb to the late 2010s). Library preparation used the immunoSEQ multiplex PCR assay. RNA was extracted using the RNeasy kit, and about 0.45 to 1 microgram was reverse transcribed with random hexamers. TCRdb reran the public reads through fastp at Q25 and MiXCR, keeping productive beta chains. Rows are unified per CDR3 protein, each entry keeping the most common DNA and genes. In this sample the table shows 180,000 or so distinct CDR3 sequences, almost 96% of which occur a single time. 0.093% of the sample is taken by the ten largest. The sample comprised CD4+ T cells from PBMCs. These receptors were collected from a human donor with multiple sclerosis.

V gene TRBV29-1 combines with J gene TRBJ1-5, with 9 bases identical to TRBD1. The CDR3 runs 14 residues. Germline-derived CDR1 and CDR2 are SQVTM and ANQGSEA. Trimming removed 7 bases from V and 9 bases from J; junction bases left unmatched: 13. The CDR3 loop reads CSAGPGTGLGPQHF. CDR3 DNA sequence: TGCAGCGCCGGTCCCGGGACAGGGCTCGGGCCCCAGCATTTT. Full variable domain (remainder filled in from reference TRBV29-1 and TRBJ1-5): SAVISQKPSRDICQRGTSLTIQCQVDSQVTMMFWYRQQPGQSLTLIATANQGSEATYESGFVIDKFPISRPNLTFSTLTVSNMSPEDSSIYLCSAGPGTGLGPQHFGDGTRLSIL.

The chain has TRBV15 and TRBJ2-7; 8 positions match TRBD1. Germline CDR1 LNHNV, CDR2 YYDKDF (reference sequence). This CDR3 contains 17 residues. With 1 base clipped from V and 0 bases from J, the junction kept 8 bases outside the gene matches. The CDR3 DNA reads TGTGCCACCAGCAGAGCGACCGGACAGGGAAGCTCCTACGAGCAGTACTTC. Its translation: CATSRATGQGSSYEQYF.

The J gene is TRBJ2-1, the V gene TRBV13; 8 bases line up with TRBD2. Unmatched junction bases numbered 5, after V lost 0 bases and J lost 7 bases. The CDR3 loop spans 15 amino acids. Per germline, CDR1 PRHDT and CDR2 FYEKMQ (reference sequence). CDR3 residues: CASSLGRGGGNEQFF. The CDR3 region has the DNA TGTGCCAGCAGCTTAGGCCGGGGCGGGGGGAATGAGCAGTTCTTC.

This chain connects TRBV2 to TRBJ1-1; tentative D call: TRBD1 (6 bases). The CDR3 totals 13 residues. The germline gives CDR1 SNHLY, CDR2 FYNNEI. V dropped 7 bases and J dropped 4 bases, with 13 bases sitting between them. As DNA, the CDR3 is TGTGCCAGCACGTTTCAGGGGAGCACTGAAGCTTTCTTT. Residues: CASTFQGSTEAFF.

This clonotype occurred once. The CDR3 nucleotides are TGCAGTGCAACAGGGAACACTGAAGCTTTCTTT. Amino acids: CSATGNTEAFF. The chain recombines TRBV20-1 with TRBJ1-1; maybe TRBD1 (5 bases). The CDR3 is 11 residues long. Germline values: CDR1 DFQATT, CDR2 SNEGSKA (reference sequence). The V and J ends lost 6 bases and 1 base respectively, with 6 bases between them.

The genes are TRBV30 and TRBJ2-1, with D tentatively TRBD1 or TRBD2 (5 bases each). The CDR3 is 12 residues long. V lost 2 bases and J 12 bases, leaving 14 bases between the germline ends. Germline CDR1 is GTSNPN and CDR2 is SVGIG (reference sequence). The CDR3 coding sequence is TGTGCCTGGAGTTTTCGGGACGTAGGGCAGTTCTTC. Amino acids: CAWSFRDVGQFF.

The chain recombines TRBV20-1 with TRBJ1-1; D unresolved. V shed 5 bases and J shed 6 bases, with 10 bases lying between them. Germline CDR1 reads DFQATT; CDR2 reads SNEGSKA (reference sequence). This CDR3 comprises 11 residues. Here the CDR3 reads CSAGRTSEAFF. As DNA, the CDR3 is TGCAGTGCTGGACGAACCTCTGAAGCTTTCTTT.

V gene TRBV7-9 combines with J gene TRBJ1-2; TRBD1 agrees at 8 bases. Germline lookup yields CDR1 SEHNR and CDR2 FQNEAQ (reference sequence). The CDR3 has 13 amino acids. Trimming cost V 7 bases and J 8 bases; bases outside gene matches: 9. CDR3: CASTDIGQGGYTF. CDR3 bases: TGTGCCAGCACCGATATCGGACAGGGCGGCTACACCTTC.

The chain employs TRBV4-3 and TRBJ1-2; no reliable D call. With 0 bases removed from V and 4 bases from J, the gap between germline ends came to 12 bases. From germline, CDR1 is LGHNA and CDR2 YSLEER. The length of the CDR3 is 15 residues. In DNA, the CDR3 is TGCGCCAGCAGCCAAGATCATTCCCTCTCCTATGGCTACACCTTC. Its translation: CASSQDHSLSYGYTF.

The chain links TRBV2 to TRBJ1-1; D gene uncertain. V lost 8 bases and J lost 0, with 13 bases in between. Per the germline V gene, CDR1 is SNHLY and CDR2 is FYNNEI. This CDR3 spans 14 amino acids. The CDR3 here is CASARGWMNTEAFF. Here the CDR3 DNA reads TGTGCCAGCGCCCGAGGATGGATGAACACTGAAGCTTTCTTT.